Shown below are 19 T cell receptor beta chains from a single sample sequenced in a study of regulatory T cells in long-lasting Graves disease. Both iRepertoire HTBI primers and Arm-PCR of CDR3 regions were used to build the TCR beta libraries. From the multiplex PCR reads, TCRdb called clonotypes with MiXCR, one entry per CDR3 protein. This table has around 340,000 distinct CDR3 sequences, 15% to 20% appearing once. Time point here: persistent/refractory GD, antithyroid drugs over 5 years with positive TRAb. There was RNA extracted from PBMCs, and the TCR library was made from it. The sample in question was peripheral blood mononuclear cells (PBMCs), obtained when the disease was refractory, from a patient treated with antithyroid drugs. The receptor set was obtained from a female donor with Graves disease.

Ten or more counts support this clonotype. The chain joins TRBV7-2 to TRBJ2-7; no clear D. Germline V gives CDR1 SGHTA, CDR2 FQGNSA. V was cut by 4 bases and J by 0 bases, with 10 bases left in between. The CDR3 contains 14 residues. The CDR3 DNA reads TGTGCCAGCAGCTCTCCCTCTTCCTCCTACGAGCAGTACTTC. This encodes CASSSPSSSYEQYF.

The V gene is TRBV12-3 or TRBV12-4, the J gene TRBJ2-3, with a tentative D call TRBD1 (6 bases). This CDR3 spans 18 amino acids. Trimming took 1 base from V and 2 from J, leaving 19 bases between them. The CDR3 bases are TGTGCCAGCAGTTTAGTGGGGGCCGCGAGCCCTTTCACAGATACGCAGTATTTT. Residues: CASSLVGAASPFTDTQYF.

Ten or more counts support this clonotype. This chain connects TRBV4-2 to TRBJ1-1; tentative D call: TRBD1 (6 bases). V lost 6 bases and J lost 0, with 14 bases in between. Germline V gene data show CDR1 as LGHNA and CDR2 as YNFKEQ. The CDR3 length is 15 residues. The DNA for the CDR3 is TGTGCCAGCAGACGAGATGGGGGCTTGAACACTGAAGCTTTCTTT. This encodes CASRRDGGLNTEAFF.

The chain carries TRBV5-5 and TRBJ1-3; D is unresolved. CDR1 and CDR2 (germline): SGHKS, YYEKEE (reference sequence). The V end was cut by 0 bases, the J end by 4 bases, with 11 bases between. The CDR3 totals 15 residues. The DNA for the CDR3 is TGTGCCAGCAGCTTGGAAGCGGTCCAGGGAAACACCATATATTTT. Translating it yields CASSLEAVQGNTIYF.

The CDR3 coding sequence is TGCGCCAGCAGCTCGCGCCGGGACAGGGGATTGAACACTGAAGCTTTCTTT. Amino acid sequence: CASSSRRDRGLNTEAFF. The chain employs TRBV5-1 and TRBJ1-1; 10 bases agree with TRBD1. The CDR3 is 17 residues long. Germline CDR1 and CDR2: SGHRS and YFSETQ. V lost 3 bases and J lost 0; bases outside the gene matches: 8.

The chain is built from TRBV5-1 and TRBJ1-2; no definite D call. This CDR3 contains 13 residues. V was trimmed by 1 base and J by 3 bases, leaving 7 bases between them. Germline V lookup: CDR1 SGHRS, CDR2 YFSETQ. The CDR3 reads CASSLPPDYGYTF. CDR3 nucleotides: TGCGCCAGCAGCTTGCCCCCAGACTATGGCTACACCTTC. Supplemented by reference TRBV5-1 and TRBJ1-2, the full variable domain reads KAGVTQTPRYLIKTRGQQVTLSCSPISGHRSVSWYQQTPGQGLQFLFEYFSETQRNKGNFPGRFSGRQFSNSRSEMNVSTLELGDSALYLCASSLPPDYGYTFGSGTRLTVV.

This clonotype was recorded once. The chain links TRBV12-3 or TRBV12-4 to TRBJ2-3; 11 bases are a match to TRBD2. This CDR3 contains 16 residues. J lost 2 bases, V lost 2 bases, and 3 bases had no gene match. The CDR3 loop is CASSLRLAGSTDTQYF. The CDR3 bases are TGTGCCAGCAGTTTAAGACTAGCGGGGTCCACAGATACGCAGTATTTT.

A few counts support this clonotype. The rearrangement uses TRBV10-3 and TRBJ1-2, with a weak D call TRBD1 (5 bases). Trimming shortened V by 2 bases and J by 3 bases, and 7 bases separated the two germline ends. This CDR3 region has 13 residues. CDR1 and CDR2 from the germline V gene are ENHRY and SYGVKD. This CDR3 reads CAISEGGDYGYTF. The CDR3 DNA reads TGTGCCATCAGTGAGGGAGGGGACTATGGCTACACCTTC.

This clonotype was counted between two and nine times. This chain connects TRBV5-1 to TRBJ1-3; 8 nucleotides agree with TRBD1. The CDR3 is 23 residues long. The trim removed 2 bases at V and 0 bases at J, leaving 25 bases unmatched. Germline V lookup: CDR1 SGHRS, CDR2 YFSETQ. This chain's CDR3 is CASSLSRATTPDREVFSGNTIYF. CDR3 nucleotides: TGCGCCAGCAGCTTATCGAGGGCGACTACCCCGGACAGGGAAGTCTTCTCTGGAAACACCATATATTTT.

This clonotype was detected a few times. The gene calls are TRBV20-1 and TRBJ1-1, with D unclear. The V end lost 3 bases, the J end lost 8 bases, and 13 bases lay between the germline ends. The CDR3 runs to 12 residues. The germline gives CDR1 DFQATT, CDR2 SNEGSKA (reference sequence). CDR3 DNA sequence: TGCAGTGCTAGGCCGGGCCACCGGGAAGCTTTCTTT. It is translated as CSARPGHREAFF.

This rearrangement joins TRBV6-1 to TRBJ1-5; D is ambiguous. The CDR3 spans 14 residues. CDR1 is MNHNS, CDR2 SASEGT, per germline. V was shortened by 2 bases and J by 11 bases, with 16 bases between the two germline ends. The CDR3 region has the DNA TGTGCCAGCAGTGAAAAACCGGGGAGGGAGGCCCAGCATTTT. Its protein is CASSEKPGREAQHF.

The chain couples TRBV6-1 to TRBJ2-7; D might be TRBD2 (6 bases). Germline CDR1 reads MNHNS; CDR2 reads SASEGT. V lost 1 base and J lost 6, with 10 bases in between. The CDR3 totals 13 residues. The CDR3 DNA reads TGTGCCAGCAGTGAAGAAGGAGCGGGCGAGCAGTACTTC. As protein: CASSEEGAGEQYF.

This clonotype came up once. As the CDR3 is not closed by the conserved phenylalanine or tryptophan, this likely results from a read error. The CDR3 coding sequence is TGTGCCAGCAGCCCCGGGGAGAATGAAAAACTGTTTCTT. It specifies CASSPGENEKLFL. The rearrangement joins TRBV3-1 to TRBJ1-4; D not certain. CDR1 and CDR2 (germline): LGHDT, YNNKEL (reference sequence). The V and J ends lost 4 bases and 5 bases respectively, with 8 bases between them. This CDR3 spans 13 amino acids.

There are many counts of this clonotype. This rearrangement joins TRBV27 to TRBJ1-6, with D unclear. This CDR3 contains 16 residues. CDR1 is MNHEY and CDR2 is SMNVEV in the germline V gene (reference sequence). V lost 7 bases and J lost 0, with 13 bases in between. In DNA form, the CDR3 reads TGTGCCAGCACTCCCCTCGCGGCCTCCTATAATTCACCCCTCCACTTT. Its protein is CASTPLAASYNSPLHF.

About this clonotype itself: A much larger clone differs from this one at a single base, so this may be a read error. CDR3 sequence: CASSLEGVETQCF. Here the CDR3 DNA reads TGTGCCAGCAGCTTAGAGGGGGTAGAGACCCAGTGCTTC. The rearrangement uses TRBV13 and TRBJ2-5, with D possibly TRBD1 on 6 matching bases. The CDR3 runs 13 residues. Germline V gene data show CDR1 as PRHDT and CDR2 as FYEKMQ (reference sequence).

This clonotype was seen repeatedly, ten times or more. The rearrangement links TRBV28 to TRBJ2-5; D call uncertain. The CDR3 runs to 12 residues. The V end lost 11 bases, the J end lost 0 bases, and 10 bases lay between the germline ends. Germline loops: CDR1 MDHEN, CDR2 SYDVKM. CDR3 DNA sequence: TGTGCCTCGCGCGGAGACCAAGAGACCCAGTACTTC. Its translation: CASRGDQETQYF.

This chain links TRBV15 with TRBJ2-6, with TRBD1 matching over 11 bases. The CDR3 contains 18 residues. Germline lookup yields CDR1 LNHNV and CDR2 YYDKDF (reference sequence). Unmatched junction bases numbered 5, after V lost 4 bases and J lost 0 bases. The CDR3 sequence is CATSKLGTGGSGANVLTF. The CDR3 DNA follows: TGTGCCACCAGCAAGCTCGGGACAGGGGGCTCTGGGGCCAACGTCCTGACTTTC.

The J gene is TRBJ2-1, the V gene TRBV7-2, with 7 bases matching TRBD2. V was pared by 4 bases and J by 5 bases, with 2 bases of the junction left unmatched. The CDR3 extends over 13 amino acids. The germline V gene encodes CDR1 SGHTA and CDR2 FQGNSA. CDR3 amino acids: CASSSGLHNEQFF. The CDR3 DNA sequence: TGTGCCAGCAGCTCGGGACTACACAATGAGCAGTTCTTC.

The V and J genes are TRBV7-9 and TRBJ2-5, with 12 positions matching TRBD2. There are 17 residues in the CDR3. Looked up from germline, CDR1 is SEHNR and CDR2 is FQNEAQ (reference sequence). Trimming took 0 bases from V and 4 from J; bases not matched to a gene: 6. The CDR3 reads CASSLAQTSGRSETQYF. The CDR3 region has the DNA TGTGCCAGCAGCTTAGCGCAGACTAGCGGGAGATCAGAGACCCAGTACTTC.